These 14 T cell receptor beta chains came from one sample sequenced in a study of blood T cell repertoires in COVID-19. Assay: immunoSEQ multiplex PCR; the TCRdb copy retains only in-frame clones and omits some. The data hold 9,500 to 13,000 clones, with 75% to 90% observed a single time. Material: peripheral blood. Every receptor here comes from a human donor in a cohort sampled during active COVID-19.

The chain couples TRBV28 to TRBJ2-2; D ambiguous. The length of the CDR3 is 14 residues. V lost 2 bases, J lost 0 bases, and 4 bases lay in between. The germline V gene encodes CDR1 MDHEN and CDR2 SYDVKM. CDR3 coding DNA: TGTGCCAGCAGTTTACCGTCGAACACCGGGGAGCTGTTTTTT. Encoded protein: CASSLPSNTGELFF.

This clone is a singleton in its sample. The V gene is TRBV7-2, the J gene TRBJ1-3; D is undetermined. The V gene's germline CDR1 is SGHTA and CDR2 FQGNSA. V dropped 0 bases and J dropped 1 base, with 10 bases sitting between them. This CDR3 contains 16 residues. The DNA of the CDR3 is TGTGCCAGCAGCTTAGCGGAGGGAATGTCTGGAAACACCATATATTTT. It specifies CASSLAEGMSGNTIYF.

The V and J genes are TRBV11-2 and TRBJ2-7, with D maybe TRBD2 (7 bases). V dropped 5 bases and J dropped 2 bases, with 10 bases sitting between them. The CDR3 extends over 13 amino acids. Germline V lookup: CDR1 SGHAT, CDR2 FQNNGV. In DNA, the CDR3 is TGTGCCAGCAGCACAGGGACTACCTACGAGCAGTACTTC. As protein: CASSTGTTYEQYF.

This chain connects TRBV6-4 to TRBJ2-1; TRBD2 might be the D (5 bases). V lost 6 bases to trimming and J lost 8 bases, with 11 bases between them. The CDR3 spans 12 residues. CDR1 is MRHNA and CDR2 is SNTAGT in the germline V gene. The CDR3 DNA is TGTGCCAGCAGCCCTTCGGGGTATGAGCAGTTCTTC. It specifies CASSPSGYEQFF.

J is TRBJ2-1 and V is TRBV18, with 14 bases matching TRBD2. The CDR3 is made up of 15 amino acids. Germline V CDR1 and CDR2: KGHSH, LQKENI. The V segment lost 4 bases and the J segment 6 bases; nucleotides outside the gene matches: 2. The DNA for the CDR3 is TGTGCCAGCTCACAGACTAGCGGGGGGGCCAATGAGCAGTTCTTC. It encodes CASSQTSGGANEQFF. Based on the CDR3 plus reference TRBV18 and TRBJ2-1, the full variable domain is NAGVMQNPRHLVRRRGQEARLRCSPMKGHSHVYWYRQLPEEGLKFMVYLQKENIIDESGMPKERFSAEFPKEGPSILRIQQVVRGDSAAYFCASSQTSGGANEQFFGPGTRLTVL.

The chain recombines TRBV4-1 with TRBJ2-6, with unresolved D. Trimming took 0 bases from V and 1 from J, leaving 13 bases between them. The CDR3 contains 18 residues. Germline V gene sequence: CDR1 MGHRA, CDR2 YSYEKL. The CDR3 nucleotides are TGCGCCAGCAGCCAAGATTCCGTTTTCCTATCTGGGGCCAACGTCCTGACTTTC. Protein product: CASSQDSVFLSGANVLTF.

The genes are TRBV4-2 and TRBJ1-5; TRBD1 agrees at 11 bases. J gave up 6 bases and V 3 bases, and 10 bases lay outside the gene matches. There are 17 residues in the CDR3. The germline V gene has CDR1 LGHNA and CDR2 YNFKEQ. CDR3 region: CASSHSLRDRGSQPQHF. In DNA, the CDR3 is TGTGCCAGCAGCCACTCCCTGAGGGACAGGGGGAGTCAGCCCCAGCATTTT.

This clone is large within its sample. The chain carries TRBV5-1 and TRBJ2-3; possibly TRBD2 for D (6 bases). Trimming removed 5 bases from V and 1 base from J, with 23 bases in between. Germline loops: CDR1 SGHRS, CDR2 YFSETQ. The CDR3 runs to 18 residues. CDR3 bases: TGCGCCAGCAGTTTCGAGGGGAGGTCCCGAGCGGGCACAGATACGCAGTATTTT. It specifies CASSFEGRSRAGTDTQYF.

The chain has TRBV6-5 and TRBJ2-7, with no clear D. Trimming left V 0 bases short and J 0 bases short, with 9 bases between. The germline gives CDR1 MNHEY, CDR2 SVGAGI. The CDR3 has 15 residues. CDR3 sequence: CASSYSAGASYEQYF. CDR3 bases: TGTGCCAGCAGTTACTCGGCAGGCGCCTCCTACGAGCAGTACTTC.

The rearrangement joins TRBV2 to TRBJ1-1, with D possibly matching TRBD1 (5 bases). V lost 8 bases and J 5 bases, leaving 12 bases between the germline ends. Germline CDR1 reads SNHLY; CDR2 reads FYNNEI. This CDR3 contains 12 residues. The CDR3 sequence is CASQTGGTEAFF. DNA of the CDR3: TGTGCCAGCCAGACCGGGGGTACTGAAGCTTTCTTT.

V usage is TRBV4-2 and J usage is TRBJ2-1, with 8 bases identical to TRBD2. V trimming: 6 bases; J trimming: 5 bases; junction bases outside the gene matches: 9. The CDR3 extends over 15 amino acids. Germline assignment: CDR1 LGHNA and CDR2 YNFKEQ. This chain's CDR3 is CASRYSGESDNEQFF. For the CDR3, the DNA is TGTGCCAGCAGATATAGCGGGGAAAGTGACAATGAGCAGTTCTTC.

This chain connects TRBV6-4 to TRBJ1-1; 7 bases fit TRBD1. Looked up from germline, CDR1 is MRHNA and CDR2 is SNTAGT. V shed 5 bases, J shed 1 base, and the junction held 1 base outside the gene matches. The CDR3 is 13 amino acids. CDR3 nucleotides: TGTGCCAGCAGTAGACAGGGGAACACTGAAGCTTTCTTT. Protein product: CASSRQGNTEAFF.

The gene calls are TRBV7-9 and TRBJ1-6; the D gene is possibly TRBD1 (6 bases). V shed 1 base and J shed 8 bases, with 15 bases lying between them. The CDR3 runs to 16 residues. Germline V gene sequence: CDR1 SEHNR, CDR2 FQNEAQ (reference sequence). DNA for the CDR3: TGTGCCAGCAGCTTAGAGGGTGTCGGGGGGCATTCACCCCTCCACTTT. This translates into CASSLEGVGGHSPLHF.

Concerning this clone: Other DNA sequences from this sample encode an identical CDR3 as well. The rearrangement uses TRBV5-1 and TRBJ2-7, with a possible D match to TRBD1 (6 bases). Germline V gene sequence: CDR1 SGHRS, CDR2 YFSETQ. The germline V and J ends were trimmed by 3 bases and 3 bases, with 10 bases remaining between them. The CDR3 is 13 residues long. This CDR3 reads CASSSGQIYEQYF. The CDR3 bases are TGCGCCAGCAGCTCTGGACAGATCTACGAGCAGTACTTC.